The 14 T cell receptor beta chains below all came from one sample that was sequenced in a study of blood T cell repertoires in COVID-19. Sequenced by immunoSEQ multiplex PCR; TCRdb stores in-frame clones only, minus some. The sample holds over 250,000 clones; approximately 84% are singletons and the top ten take over 1.1%. Sequenced: peripheral blood. The source of these receptors is a human donor with COVID-19, enrolled during active disease. The donor label of this sample is uncertain.

This clone was picked up one time. The chain has TRBV19 and TRBJ1-2; TRBD1 matches at 7 bases. V trimming: 4 bases; J trimming: 4 bases; junction bases outside the gene matches: 3. CDR1 is LNHDA and CDR2 is SQIVND in the germline V gene (reference sequence). The CDR3 has 13 amino acids. CDR3 in amino acids: CASSNAGGYGYTF. The CDR3 bases are TGTGCCAGTAGTAACGCAGGGGGCTATGGCTACACCTTC.

The V gene is TRBV27, the J gene TRBJ1-2; D not resolved. CDR1 and CDR2 (germline): MNHEY, SMNVEV (reference sequence). Between the trimmed V and J ends, which lost 2 bases and 5 bases, there was a span of 12 bases. This CDR3 has 14 residues. The CDR3 DNA is TGTGCCAGCAGTTTAGAGAGGGTTGGATATGGCTACACCTTC. Protein sequence: CASSLERVGYGYTF.

The gene calls are TRBV19 and TRBJ1-2, with D possibly being TRBD1 (5 bases). The germline V gene encodes CDR1 LNHDA and CDR2 SQIVND (reference sequence). V dropped 5 bases and J dropped 7 bases, with 14 bases sitting between them. The CDR3 is 13 amino acids. CDR3 in amino acids: CASSQQGNGGYTF. The DNA for the CDR3 is TGTGCCAGTAGTCAGCAGGGTAATGGTGGCTACACCTTC.

The chain uses TRBV29-1 and TRBJ2-3, with 8 bases fitting TRBD2. Germline V gives CDR1 SQVTM, CDR2 ANQGSEA. CDR3 length equals 15 residues. V lost 4 bases and J lost 1; bases outside the gene matches: 7. The CDR3 coding sequence is TGCAGCGTTGGGGCTAGCGGGCCTCGCACAGATACGCAGTATTTT. It translates to CSVGASGPRTDTQYF.

V usage is TRBV28 and J usage is TRBJ2-5, with D possibly matching TRBD2 (5 bases). The germline V and J ends were trimmed by 0 bases and 5 bases, with 13 bases remaining between them. The CDR3 length is 15 residues. The germline V gene encodes CDR1 MDHEN and CDR2 SYDVKM. As DNA, the CDR3 is TGTGCCAGCAGTTTATGGGAGCGGTTCCCGGAGACCCAGTACTTC. Its translation: CASSLWERFPETQYF.

The chain employs TRBV28 and TRBJ2-7; TRBD1 might be the D (6 bases). Germline CDR1 reads MDHEN; CDR2 reads SYDVKM. This CDR3 spans 15 amino acids. The V end was cut by 6 bases, the J end by 3 bases, with 18 bases between. CDR3 bases: TGTGCCAGCAGCTCACCCATGGGCAGGGGCTACGAGCAGTACTTC. This gives the protein CASSSPMGRGYEQYF.

The chain has TRBV2 and TRBJ1-4; possible D gene TRBD1, 6 bases. This CDR3 contains 15 residues. Per the germline V gene, CDR1 is SNHLY and CDR2 is FYNNEI. Trimming removed 7 bases from V and 7 bases from J, with 19 bases in between. The CDR3 DNA is TGTGCCAGCATTCCAGCAGGGGTTCTGAGTGAAAAACTGTTTTTT. Encoded protein: CASIPAGVLSEKLFF.

The chain has TRBV28 and TRBJ1-3; 10 bases agree with TRBD1. Per germline, CDR1 MDHEN and CDR2 SYDVKM. The CDR3 loop spans 17 amino acids. The junction had 9 bases not matched to a gene; V was cut back by 3 bases and J by 4 bases. CDR3 sequence (DNA): TGTGCCAGCAGTTTCCCGGGGGGACAGGGGACAGGAAACACCATATATTTT. Translation gives CASSFPGGQGTGNTIYF.

The V and J genes are TRBV20-1 and TRBJ2-5; 7 nucleotides match TRBD1. With 6 bases clipped from V and 4 bases from J, the junction kept 2 bases outside the gene matches. The CDR3 is made up of 11 amino acids. CDR1 DFQATT and CDR2 SNEGSKA come from the germline V gene (reference sequence). The CDR3 here is CSAPGGETQYF. Here the CDR3 DNA reads TGCAGTGCGCCAGGGGGAGAGACCCAGTACTTC.

The CDR3 DNA reads TGTGCCAGCAGTGACGGCGGAAGGGCCGGGGGCACTGAAGCTTTCTTT. Translating gives CASSDGGRAGGTEAFF. The genes are TRBV6-4 and TRBJ1-1; possibly TRBD1 for D (5 bases). Germline CDR1 reads MRHNA; CDR2 reads SNTAGT. There are 16 residues in the CDR3. Trimming removed 2 bases at V and 4 bases at J, with 17 bases between.

V is TRBV7-8 and J is TRBJ1-5; D may be TRBD1 (5 bases). V was trimmed by 0 bases and J by 2 bases, leaving 8 bases between them. CDR1 and CDR2 (germline): SGHVS, FQNEAQ. The CDR3 contains 15 residues. The CDR3 protein is CASSLASGGNQPQHF. In DNA, the CDR3 is TGTGCCAGCAGCTTAGCATCGGGGGGCAATCAGCCCCAGCATTTT.

This clone occurred a few times. The chain has TRBV28 and TRBJ2-1; the match to TRBD2 covers 9 bases. Germline assignment: CDR1 MDHEN and CDR2 SYDVKM. The CDR3 has 15 amino acids. The ends lost 5 bases at V and 9 bases at J; junction bases unmatched: 11. The CDR3 sequence is CASSLPAGGFGEQFF. The CDR3 DNA reads TGTGCCAGCAGTCTCCCGGCGGGAGGGTTTGGTGAGCAGTTCTTC.

The rearrangement joins TRBV7-2 to TRBJ1-2; 7 bases map to TRBD1. V trimming: 7 bases; J trimming: 8 bases; junction bases outside the gene matches: 13. The CDR3 spans 14 residues. CDR1 SGHTA and CDR2 FQGNSA come from the germline V gene. CDR3 bases: TGTGCCAGCACCTCCGTGGAGGGGGCTTACGGCTACACCTTC. This codes for CASTSVEGAYGYTF.

The V call is TRBV28, the J call TRBJ2-7, with TRBD1 as a possible D gene (6 bases). Germline V lookup: CDR1 MDHEN, CDR2 SYDVKM. The CDR3 is 15 amino acids. The germline V and J ends were trimmed by 5 bases and 0 bases, with 14 bases remaining between them. CDR3 sequence (DNA): TGTGCCAGCAGTCCTACGGACAGCTACTCCTACGAGCAGTACTTC. Protein sequence: CASSPTDSYSYEQYF.